A selection of T cell receptor beta chains follows, all from one sample in a study of T cells in Graves' hyperthyroidism and ophthalmopathy. TCRdb ran MiXCR on the multiplex PCR reads and lists one entry per CDR3 protein. The sample holds 550,000 to 850,000 distinct CDR3 sequences, around 19% seen once. The sample comprised blood. These receptors all stem from a woman in her forties or fifties with Graves' hyperthyroidism that later progressed to Graves' ophthalmopathy. Each CDR3 is given with its conserved first and last residue. D genes are given only for firm matches. Some rows mark clone size as missing; the rest say once, few, many or name a class of expanded clone.

D	V	size	length	J	CDR3	DNA
-	TRBV2	many	15	TRBJ1-4	CASHRIQATNEKLFF	TGTGCCAGCCACCGAATCCAGGCAACTAATGAAAAACTGTTTTTT
TRBD1	TRBV24-1	-	11	TRBJ1-2	CATGTAYGYTF	TGTGCCACCGGGACAGCCTATGGCTACACCTTC
-	TRBV30	many	14	TRBJ1-1	CAWAQGALNTEAFF	TGTGCCTGGGCACAGGGAGCTTTGAACACTGAAGCTTTCTTT
-	TRBV3-1	-	12	TRBJ2-3	CTSTLPGDTQYF	TGTACCAGCACTCTCCCAGGGGATACGCAGTATTTT
-	TRBV6-1	many	15	TRBJ2-7	CASRVQAPRSYEQYF	TGTGCCAGCAGAGTACAGGCCCCTCGCTCCTACGAGCAGTACTTC
-	TRBV3-1	-	15	TRBJ1-1	CASSQPTSGNTEAFF	TGTGCCAGCAGCCAACCAACGAGTGGAAACACTGAAGCTTTCTTT
-	TRBV3-1	-	14	TRBJ2-7	CASNLGQEIYEQYF	TGTGCCAGCAACTTAGGCCAGGAGATCTACGAGCAGTACTTC
TRBD1	TRBV12-3/TRBV12-4	few	13	TRBJ1-2	CASTENRGYGYTF	TGTGCCAGCACCGAAAACAGGGGATATGGCTACACCTTC
TRBD2	TRBV5-1	-	17	TRBJ2-1	CASSTPASGGLYNEQFF	TGCGCCAGCAGCACGCCGGCTAGCGGGGGGTTGTACAATGAGCAGTTCTTC
-	TRBV6-1	-	17	TRBJ2-1	CASRPGQMGSSYNEQFF	TGTGCCAGCAGGCCTGGACAGATGGGGAGCTCCTACAATGAGCAGTTCTTC
TRBD1	TRBV11-2	-	16	TRBJ1-4	CASSLEGQAYNEKLFF	TGCGCCAGCAGCTTGGAAGGACAGGCGTATAATGAAAAACTGTTTTTT
TRBD1	TRBV20-1	few	15	TRBJ1-6	CSATGGGFGDSPLHF	TGCAGTGCTACAGGGGGCGGTTTTGGTGATTCACCCCTCCACTTT
TRBD1	TRBV6-2/TRBV6-3	-	14	TRBJ2-5	CATTPDRSRETQYF	TGTGCCACCACCCCGGACAGGTCTCGGGAGACCCAGTACTTC
-	TRBV10-1	few	13	TRBJ2-2	CASRDSGTGELFF	TGCGCCAGCAGGGACTCGGGCACCGGGGAGCTGTTTTTT
-	TRBV12-3/TRBV12-4	many	13	TRBJ1-1	CASNLELNTEAFF	TGTGCCAGCAACCTGGAACTGAACACTGAAGCTTTCTTT
TRBD1	TRBV2	many	16	TRBJ1-6	CASTSGQALLIEALHF	TGTGCCAGCACCTCAGGACAGGCTTTGTTGATTGAGGCCCTCCACTTT
-	TRBV6-1	many	12	TRBJ1-1	CASSPGGNEAFF	TGTGCCAGCTCCCCCGGGGGCAATGAAGCTTTCTTT
-	TRBV7-2	-	12	TRBJ1-2	CARETENYGYTF	TGTGCCAGAGAGACAGAAAACTATGGCTACACCTTC
TRBD1	TRBV3-1	few	18	TRBJ1-2	CASSSPAKRTGGNYGYTF	TGTGCCAGCAGCTCCCCAGCCAAGAGAACAGGGGGCAACTATGGCTACACCTTC
TRBD2	TRBV29-1	many	15	TRBJ2-3	CSVRRGRDSTDTQYF	TGCAGCGTCCGGCGGGGGAGGGACAGCACAGATACGCAGTATTTT
-	TRBV5-1	few	14	TRBJ2-3	CASSWGTFTDTQYF	TGCGCCAGCAGCTGGGGGACTTTCACAGATACGCAGTATTTT
-	TRBV20-1	few	16	TRBJ2-5	CSARDGLAGRGETQYF	TGCAGTGCTAGAGATGGGTTGGCGGGGCGCGGGGAGACCCAGTACTTC
TRBD1	TRBV10-1	few	14	TRBJ2-1	CASSGDRGQGGQFF	TGCGCCAGCAGCGGGGACAGGGGGCAAGGGGGGCAGTTCTTC
TRBD1	TRBV12-3/TRBV12-4	few	15	TRBJ1-6	CASSSTGVNNSPLHF	TGTGCCAGCAGTTCGACAGGGGTGAATAATTCACCCCTCCACTTT
-	TRBV7-9	few	16	TRBJ1-5	CASSFRIDHSNQPQHF	TGTGCCAGCAGCTTTCGGATCGACCATAGCAATCAGCCCCAGCATTTT
-	TRBV12-3/TRBV12-4	many	11	TRBJ1-2	CASSLTGGYTF	TGTGCCAGCAGTTTAACGGGGGGCTACACCTTC
TRBD1	TRBV29-1	many	13	TRBJ1-1	CSGQTGWDTEAFF	TGCAGCGGCCAGACAGGGTGGGACACTGAAGCTTTCTTT
-	TRBV6-1	few	13	TRBJ1-2	CASSVSENYGYTF	TGTGCCAGCAGTGTTTCTGAAAACTATGGCTACACCTTC
-	TRBV11-2	many	12	TRBJ2-5	CASRRTEETQYF	TGTGCCAGCAGACGGACTGAAGAGACCCAGTACTTC
TRBD2	TRBV29-1	many	14	TRBJ2-7	CSVEEAGGSYEQYF	TGCAGCGTTGAAGAGGCCGGGGGGAGTTACGAGCAGTACTTC
-	TRBV2	many	12	TRBJ2-5	CASSGQQETQYF	TGTGCCAGCAGTGGCCAACAAGAGACCCAGTACTTC
-	TRBV20-1	many	14	TRBJ1-2	CSARDPRGLYGYTF	TGCAGTGCTAGAGACCCCCGGGGCCTTTATGGCTACACCTTC
-	TRBV19	-	15	TRBJ1-5	CASNTGWGYNQPQHF	TGTGCCAGTAACACAGGGTGGGGATACAATCAGCCCCAGCATTTT
TRBD1	TRBV20-1	-	14	TRBJ2-2	CSAYRDRNTGELFF	TGCAGTGCTTACCGGGACAGGAACACCGGGGAGCTGTTTTTT
-	TRBV6-1	many	16	TRBJ1-2	CASSDYSGLVAYGYTF	TGTGCCAGCAGTGACTACTCAGGGCTAGTGGCCTATGGCTACACCTTC
-	TRBV2	-	14	TRBJ2-5	CASNPTRGMETQYF	TGTGCCAGCAATCCAACCCGGGGGATGGAGACCCAGTACTTC
-	TRBV12-3/TRBV12-4	many	14	TRBJ2-7	CASRETGVSDEQYF	TGTGCCAGCAGGGAAACGGGCGTTTCGGACGAGCAGTACTTC
TRBD2	TRBV20-1	many	15	TRBJ2-1	CSARTLQRGGNEQFF	TGCAGTGCTAGGACGCTCCAGCGGGGGGGCAATGAGCAGTTCTTC
-	TRBV7-9	-	13	TRBJ1-6	CASSPARDSPLHF	TGTGCCAGCAGCCCAGCACGGGATTCACCCCTCCACTTT
-	TRBV7-9	many	13	TRBJ1-1	CASSLGYDTEAFF	TGTGCCAGCAGCTTAGGTTACGACACTGAAGCTTTCTTT
TRBD2	TRBV6-2/TRBV6-3	-	14	TRBJ2-7	CASSPLRGGVEQYF	TGTGCCAGCAGCCCCCTCCGGGGGGGCGTCGAGCAGTACTTC
-	TRBV11-1	few	14	TRBJ1-3	CASSLSPDGNTIYF	TGTGCCAGCAGCTTATCGCCGGACGGAAACACCATATATTTT
-	TRBV27	few	15	TRBJ1-1	CASSLVGRWDTEAFF	TGTGCCAGCAGTCTTGTGGGACGGTGGGACACTGAAGCTTTCTTT
-	TRBV6-2/TRBV6-3	-	19	TRBJ1-1	CASSYTLARDTEVNTEAFF	TGTGCCAGCAGTTACACCCTAGCCCGGGACACAGAGGTGAACACTGAAGCTTTCTTT
TRBD2	TRBV20-1	many	13	TRBJ2-5	CSAELAGVETQYF	TGCAGTGCTGAACTAGCGGGGGTAGAGACCCAGTACTTC
TRBD2	TRBV15	few	18	TRBJ2-1	CATSREGLAGGRSNEQFF	TGTGCCACCAGCAGAGAGGGACTAGCGGGGGGCCGGAGTAATGAGCAGTTCTTC
-	TRBV12-3/TRBV12-4	-	14	TRBJ1-4	CASSPRTGLEKLFF	TGTGCCAGCAGCCCTCGGACCGGACTAGAAAAACTGTTTTTT
-	TRBV20-1	many	15	TRBJ2-5	CSAREQRVGGATQYF	TGCAGTGCTAGAGAACAGAGGGTAGGGGGAGCGACCCAGTACTTC
-	TRBV19	many	18	TRBJ1-5	CASSIADTGLLSNQPQHF	TGTGCCAGTAGTATAGCCGACACAGGGCTCTTGAGCAATCAGCCCCAGCATTTT
TRBD2	TRBV12-5	many	17	TRBJ2-3	CASGLGIAGLTTDTQYF	TGTGCTAGTGGTTTGGGAATAGCGGGCCTGACCACAGATACGCAGTATTTT
TRBD1	TRBV5-5	-	16	TRBJ1-4	CASSLTGASKNEKLFF	TGTGCCAGCAGCCTTACAGGGGCGTCGAAGAATGAAAAACTGTTTTTT
-	TRBV2	many	15	TRBJ2-2	CASSDKTANTGELFF	TGTGCCAGCAGTGACAAGACAGCGAACACCGGGGAGCTGTTTTTT
-	TRBV20-1	many	17	TRBJ1-6	CSASSIDRPSGYSPLHF	TGCAGTGCTAGCTCTATCGACAGGCCGTCCGGGTATTCACCCCTCCACTTT